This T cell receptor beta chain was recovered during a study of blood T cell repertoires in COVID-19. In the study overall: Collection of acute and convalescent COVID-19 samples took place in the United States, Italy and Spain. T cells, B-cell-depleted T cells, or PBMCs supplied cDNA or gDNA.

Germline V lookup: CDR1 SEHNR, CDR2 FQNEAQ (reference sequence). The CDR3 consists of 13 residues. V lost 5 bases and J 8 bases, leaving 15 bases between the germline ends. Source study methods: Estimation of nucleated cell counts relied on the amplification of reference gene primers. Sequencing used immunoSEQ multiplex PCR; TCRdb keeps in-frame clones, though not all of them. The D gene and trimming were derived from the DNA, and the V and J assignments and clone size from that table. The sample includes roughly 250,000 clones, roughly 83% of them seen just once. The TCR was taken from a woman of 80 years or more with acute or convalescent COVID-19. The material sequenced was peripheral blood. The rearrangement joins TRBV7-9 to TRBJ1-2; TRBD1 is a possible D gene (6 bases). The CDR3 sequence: CASSIQGKGGYTF. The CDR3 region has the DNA TGTGCCAGCAGCATACAGGGTAAAGGAGGCTACACCTTC.